These 21 T cell receptor beta chains share one sample of origin, sequenced in a study of T-cell memory formation after mild COVID-19 listed by TCRdb under 2021. The library was prepared using 5' RACE. TCRdb shows the sequencer as Illumina NovaSeq 6000. The raw public data were reprocessed by TCRdb itself: fastp quality trimming at Q25, MiXCR clonotype calling, in-frame beta chains only. Every distinct CDR3 protein forms one entry, paired with its most common genes and DNA. This sample comprises around 47,000 distinct CDR3 sequences, more than 9% of them detected only once. The top ten clonotypes cover about 10% of the sample. Specimen: PBMCs or a T cell subset sorted from them (not recorded which). The receptors were gathered from an adult woman who had mild COVID-19 (a few samples of this study predate the infection). The sample titles of this study are shuffled in the database, so cell type and time point are left out; the donor was told from shared clones.

The J gene is TRBJ2-7, the V gene TRBV6-2 or TRBV6-3, with D tentatively TRBD1 (7 bases). V was cut by 7 bases and J by 1 base, with 17 bases left in between. The CDR3 length is 15 residues. Germline CDR1 and CDR2: MNHEY and SVGEGT. The CDR3: CASIARGTASYEQYF. In DNA form, the CDR3 reads TGTGCCAGCATTGCTCGGGGGACAGCGTCCTACGAGCAGTACTTC.

This clonotype was seen a few times. V is TRBV5-4 and J is TRBJ2-5, with D possibly being TRBD2 (6 bases). Trimming left V 3 bases short and J 1 base short, with 16 bases between. CDR3 length equals 16 residues. CDR1 SGHNT and CDR2 YYREEE come from the germline V gene (reference sequence). The CDR3 DNA sequence: TGTGCCAGCAGCTCGGGTGGGGGGTTGAGCCAAGAGACCCAGTACTTC. This gives the protein CASSSGGGLSQETQYF. The entire variable domain, with the rest obtained from reference TRBV5-4 and TRBJ2-5, is as follows: ETGVTQSPTHLIKTRGQQVTLRCSSQSGHNTVSWYQQALGQGPQFIFQYYREEENGRGNFPPRFSGLQFPNYSSELNVNALELDDSALYLCASSSGGGLSQETQYFGPGTRLLVL.

This clonotype was counted only a few times. The chain uses TRBV4-1 and TRBJ2-3, with D possibly TRBD2 on 5 matching bases. The V and J ends lost 0 bases and 1 base respectively, with 20 bases between them. Germline V gives CDR1 MGHRA, CDR2 YSYEKL. The length of the CDR3 is 19 residues. The CDR3 region has the DNA TGCGCCAGCAGCCAAGAAGGAGCAGCGGTGGGTATGGGCACAGATACGCAGTATTTT. This translates into CASSQEGAAVGMGTDTQYF.

The V gene is TRBV7-2, the J gene TRBJ1-2; tentatively, D is TRBD1 (6 bases). This CDR3 is 15 amino acids long. CDR1 is SGHTA, CDR2 FQGNSA, per germline. V was trimmed by 1 base and J by 0 bases, leaving 9 bases between them. The CDR3 region is CASSLGTAANYGYTF. The DNA for the CDR3 is TGTGCCAGCAGCTTAGGGACAGCAGCTAACTATGGCTACACCTTC.

This clonotype came up a few times. The chain is built from TRBV4-1 and TRBJ2-7; no reliable D call. Looked up from germline, CDR1 is MGHRA and CDR2 is YSYEKL. Trimming left V 2 bases short and J 2 bases short, with 10 bases between. This CDR3 contains 14 residues. The CDR3 region is CASSQTQTTYEQYF. The CDR3, as DNA: TGCGCCAGCAGCCAAACACAGACGACCTACGAGCAGTACTTC.

This clonotype came up a few times. V is TRBV20-1 and J is TRBJ2-7, with D unclear. Germline CDR1 DFQATT, CDR2 SNEGSKA (reference sequence). V was clipped by 3 bases and J by 1 base, with 13 bases between them. The CDR3 extends over 14 amino acids. As DNA, the CDR3 is TGCAGTGCTAGGGGCTCGGTCCGTTCCTACGAGCAGTACTTC. Protein: CSARGSVRSYEQYF.

The chain's CDR3 is CASSSESGTGANVLTF. The CDR3 DNA reads TGTGCCAGCAGTTCCGAGTCCGGTACCGGGGCCAACGTCCTGACTTTC. The chain has TRBV12-3 or TRBV12-4 and TRBJ2-6, with D unresolved. CDR3 size: 16 residues. V shed 4 bases and J shed 4 bases, with 14 bases lying between them.

A few counts support this clonotype. As DNA, the CDR3 is TGCAGTGCTAGAGGAGTCGGTGGACAGGGGAGCATGAACACTGAAGCTTTCTTT. Its translation: CSARGVGGQGSMNTEAFF. The chain employs TRBV20-1 and TRBJ1-1, with 9 nucleotides matching TRBD1. Trimming cost V 1 base and J 0 bases; bases outside gene matches: 12. The germline gives CDR1 DFQATT, CDR2 SNEGSKA (reference sequence). This CDR3 comprises 18 residues.

V gene TRBV5-1 combines with J gene TRBJ2-5; the D call may be TRBD1 or TRBD2 (5 bases each). CDR3 length equals 15 residues. Per germline, CDR1 SGHRS and CDR2 YFSETQ. Trimming pared 4 bases from V and 4 bases from J, leaving 17 bases between. CDR3 residues: CASSRTRTGLETQYF. The CDR3 nucleotides read TGCGCCAGCAGCCGCACAAGGACGGGGCTAGAGACCCAGTACTTC. The full variable domain, completed using reference TRBV5-1 and TRBJ2-5, is KAGVTQTPRYLIKTRGQQVTLSCSPISGHRSVSWYQQTPGQGLQFLFEYFSETQRNKGNFPGRFSGRQFSNSRSEMNVSTLELGDSALYLCASSRTRTGLETQYFGPGTRLLVL.

The V and J genes are TRBV5-1 and TRBJ2-7; 8 positions match TRBD2. Losses at the gene ends were 0 bases for V and 3 bases for J; bases not matched to a gene: 8. The CDR3 runs to 16 residues. Germline V gene data show CDR1 as SGHRS and CDR2 as YFSETQ. The CDR3 sequence is CASSLASSGGNYEQYF. The CDR3 DNA is TGCGCCAGCAGCTTGGCCTCCAGCGGGGGCAACTACGAGCAGTACTTC. The entire variable domain, with the rest obtained from reference TRBV5-1 and TRBJ2-7, is as follows: KAGVTQTPRYLIKTRGQQVTLSCSPISGHRSVSWYQQTPGQGLQFLFEYFSETQRNKGNFPGRFSGRQFSNSRSEMNVSTLELGDSALYLCASSLASSGGNYEQYFGPGTRLTVT.

This clonotype appeared many times. The chain recombines TRBV6-2 or TRBV6-3 with TRBJ2-1; D unclear. Trimming left V 7 bases short and J 2 bases short, with 12 bases between. This CDR3 spans 14 amino acids. The germline CDR1 and CDR2 sequences are MNHEY and SVGEGT. The CDR3 DNA reads TGTGCCAGCATTCCCGACGGGCCCTACAATGAGCAGTTCTTC. This codes for CASIPDGPYNEQFF.

This clonotype was picked up one time. J is TRBJ1-2 and V is TRBV12-3 or TRBV12-4; D is possibly TRBD1 (5 bases). There are 13 residues in the CDR3. V was clipped by 6 bases and J by 4 bases, with 12 bases between them. The CDR3 bases are TGTGCCAGCAGCCCGAGGGGCGGCTATGGCTACACCTTC. It encodes CASSPRGGYGYTF.

This clonotype occurred many times. This sequence joins TRBV5-1 and TRBJ2-3; 9 bases line up with TRBD2. V trimming: 7 bases; J trimming: 6 bases; junction bases outside the gene matches: 3. Germline V CDR1 and CDR2: SGHRS, YFSETQ. The CDR3 length is 12 residues. The CDR3 nucleotides read TGCGCCAGCGCGGGGGGGTTGGATACGCAGTATTTT. As protein: CASAGGLDTQYF. The full variable domain, its missing parts supplied by reference TRBV5-1 and TRBJ2-3, is KAGVTQTPRYLIKTRGQQVTLSCSPISGHRSVSWYQQTPGQGLQFLFEYFSETQRNKGNFPGRFSGRQFSNSRSEMNVSTLELGDSALYLCASAGGLDTQYFGPGTRLTVL.

The chain carries TRBV5-1 and TRBJ1-1; TRBD1 matches at 8 bases. CDR3 length equals 14 residues. Germline V gives CDR1 SGHRS, CDR2 YFSETQ. V shed 4 bases, J shed 1 base, and the junction held 3 bases outside the gene matches. The CDR3 spells CASSQGTGNTEAFF. The CDR3 nucleotides read TGCGCCAGCAGCCAGGGGACAGGGAACACTGAAGCTTTCTTT.

The table lists this clonotype with a few counts. The gene calls are TRBV7-8 and TRBJ2-1; D is uncertain. The length of the CDR3 is 16 residues. Per the germline V gene, CDR1 is SGHVS and CDR2 is FQNEAQ. The V and J ends lost 5 bases and 8 bases respectively, with 22 bases between them. CDR3 loop: CASSGHGLNTNDEQFF. DNA for the CDR3: TGTGCCAGCAGCGGCCATGGTCTTAACACAAACGATGAGCAGTTCTTC. Full variable domain (outside the CDR3, taken from reference TRBV7-8 and TRBJ2-1): GAGVSQSPRYKVAKRGQDVALRCDPISGHVSLFWYQQALGQGPEFLTYFQNEAQLDKSGLPSDRFFAERPEGSVSTLKIQRTQQEDSAVYLCASSGHGLNTNDEQFFGPGTRLTVL.

This clonotype was observed at least ten times. The CDR3 region has the DNA TGTGCCAGCAGCACTGCGCTGGGGATCTCTGGGGCCAACGTCCTGACTTTC. Translating gives CASSTALGISGANVLTF. The J gene is TRBJ2-6, the V gene TRBV12-3 or TRBV12-4; unclear D gene. The CDR3 is 17 residues long. V lost 6 bases and J 0 bases, leaving 15 bases between the germline ends.

In nucleotides, the CDR3 is TGTGCCAGCAGACGACAGGGGGCGGACACCGGGGAGCTGTTTTTT. It encodes CASRRQGADTGELFF. This rearrangement joins TRBV7-8 to TRBJ2-2, with 10 positions matching TRBD1. Germline values: CDR1 SGHVS, CDR2 FQNEAQ. There are 15 residues in the CDR3. The ends lost 6 bases at V and 3 bases at J; junction bases unmatched: 4.

This clonotype was seen ten or more times. V is TRBV7-2 and J is TRBJ2-1; 10 bases agree with TRBD2. There are 14 residues in the CDR3. The J segment lost 15 bases and the V segment lost 1 base, leaving 9 bases of the junction unmatched. Germline assignment: CDR1 SGHTA and CDR2 FQGNSA. In DNA, the CDR3 is TGTGCCAGCAGCTTAGATACTAGCGGGGTTGAACGGTTCTTC. As protein: CASSLDTSGVERFF.

This clonotype was detected only a few times. The chain is built from TRBV18 and TRBJ2-2, with D possibly TRBD1 on 5 matching bases. The CDR3 is 15 amino acids. The germline V gene has CDR1 KGHSH and CDR2 LQKENI. V was cut by 1 base and J by 2 bases, with 8 bases left in between. The CDR3 region is CASSPQGVNTGELFF. The CDR3 nucleotides are TGTGCCAGCTCACCACAAGGGGTTAACACCGGGGAGCTGTTTTTT.

In its sample, this clonotype was seen many times. The chain carries TRBV7-8 and TRBJ2-3; no clear D. The V gene's germline CDR1 is SGHVS and CDR2 FQNEAQ. The germline V and J ends were trimmed by 1 base and 4 bases, with 12 bases remaining between them. The CDR3 loop spans 15 amino acids. CDR3 bases: TGTGCCAGCAGCTTAGGAAGATCGGGCGCAGATACGCAGTATTTT. Translation: CASSLGRSGADTQYF.

The chain recombines TRBV7-9 with TRBJ2-2; 10 bases map to TRBD1. There are 17 residues in the CDR3. The V gene end was trimmed by 5 bases and the J gene end by 1 base; junction bases not matched to a gene: 7. CDR1 is SEHNR and CDR2 is FQNEAQ in the germline V gene (reference sequence). CDR3 amino acids: CASSLTGTGVNTGELFF. The DNA for the CDR3 is TGTGCCAGCAGCCTAACCGGGACAGGGGTGAACACCGGGGAGCTGTTTTTT.